This T cell receptor beta chain was captured in a study of identifying expanded T cells in peripheral blood. The V gene end was trimmed by 4 bases and the J gene end by 9 bases; junction bases not matched to a gene: 7. From germline, CDR1 is SNHLY and CDR2 FYNNEI. The CDR3 covers 14 residues. The assay was immunoSEQ multiplex PCR, and TCRdb's table has in-frame clones only and misses some. Here the sample spans around 95,000 clones, over 75% being singletons. The sample was blood. V is TRBV2 and J is TRBJ2-1; 9 bases line up with TRBD2. This clonotype was sampled from a person aged 18 to 75 in good health. The CDR3 region is CASSVTSGHSEQFF. The CDR3 nucleotides are TGTGCCAGCAGTGTCACTAGCGGGCACAGTGAGCAGTTCTTC.